This section outlines one T cell receptor beta chain sequence together with its context. The data stem from a study of blood T cell repertoires in COVID-19. Across the study: T cells, B-cell-depleted T cells, or PBMCs supplied cDNA or gDNA.

Trimming removed 0 bases from V and 7 bases from J, with 7 bases in between. The CDR3 consists of 13 residues. CDR1 and CDR2 (germline): LGHNA, YNFKEQ. The data were produced by immunoSEQ multiplex PCR, yet TCRdb's version contains in-frame clones alone and is incomplete. The sample has about 49,000 clones, roughly 89% seen once. The receptor's source is a man between 50 and 59 years old with acute or convalescent COVID-19. Material for sequencing was peripheral blood. This sequence joins TRBV4-2 and TRBJ1-5, with no clear D. Written as DNA, the CDR3 is TGTGCCAGCAGCCAAGAAATCCGGCAGCCCCAGCATTTT. Its translation: CASSQEIRQPQHF.